Reported below is one T cell receptor (beta chain). This specimen comes from a study of technical replicates of blood from several donors. Profiling relied on immunoSEQ multiplex PCR, and the TCRdb table lists in-frame clones only, not all of them. In the table there are about 61,000 clones, 97% of which are singletons. J was trimmed by 0 bases and V by 5 bases; bases with no gene match: 7. CDR1 SGHTA and CDR2 FQGNSA come from the germline V gene. The CDR3 sequence is 16 residues long. This receptor was identified in a human donor in good health. Material: T cells isolated from PBMCs. This rearrangement joins TRBV7-2 to TRBJ2-1, with 7 bases fitting TRBD2. This CDR3 is CASSRAGKSSYNEQFF. The DNA of the CDR3 is TGTGCCAGCAGCAGAGCGGGGAAGAGCTCCTACAATGAGCAGTTCTTC.